The 21 T cell receptor beta chains below come from one sample, sequenced in a study of blood T cell repertoires in COVID-19. Clones were read by immunoSEQ multiplex PCR, and TCRdb kept only the in-frame ones, dropping some. The sample lists about 120,000 clones, 90% occurring once. Material: peripheral blood. The receptor set was obtained from a woman in her sixties or seventies with COVID-19, enrolled during active disease.

V and J are TRBV9 and TRBJ2-7, with D unresolved. CDR1 is SGDLS, CDR2 YYNGEE, per germline. This CDR3 region has 15 residues. V lost 0 bases, J lost 3 bases, and 13 bases lay in between. CDR3 sequence reads: CASSVAAGEGYEQYF. The CDR3 bases are TGTGCCAGCAGCGTAGCCGCCGGAGAAGGCTACGAGCAGTACTTC.

The chain uses TRBV13 and TRBJ2-5, with TRBD1 matching 7 bases. Germline V gene data show CDR1 as PRHDT and CDR2 as FYEKMQ (reference sequence). The CDR3 has 13 amino acids. V shed 2 bases and J 5 bases; nucleotides not matched to a gene: 2. The CDR3 sequence is CASSLRRGETQYF. The DNA of the CDR3 is TGTGCCAGCAGCTTACGCAGGGGGGAGACCCAGTACTTC.

This rearrangement joins TRBV9 to TRBJ1-4; D perhaps matches TRBD1 (5 bases). V was cut by 4 bases and J by 5 bases, with 12 bases left in between. The CDR3 contains 14 residues. The germline V gene encodes CDR1 SGDLS and CDR2 YYNGEE. CDR3 sequence: CASSLGQINEKLFF. The CDR3 bases are TGTGCCAGCAGCTTGGGGCAGATAAATGAAAAACTGTTTTTT.

The chain recombines TRBV6-6 with TRBJ2-1; no clear D gene. The CDR3 has 15 amino acids. Trimming pared 7 bases from V and 2 bases from J, leaving 15 bases between. The germline V gene has CDR1 MNHNY and CDR2 SVGAGI (reference sequence). Written as DNA, the CDR3 is TGTGCCAGCACCTTCCAGAGGTCGCCCTACAATGAGCAGTTCTTC. Its protein product is CASTFQRSPYNEQFF.

The chain couples TRBV5-1 to TRBJ2-2, with TRBD2 identical over 10 bases. Trimming at V came to 2 bases and at J to 1 base, leaving 2 bases not matched to a gene. Germline CDR1 reads SGHRS; CDR2 reads YFSETQ. The CDR3 totals 16 residues. CDR3 in amino acids: CASSFRLAGNTGELFF. The CDR3 region has the DNA TGCGCCAGCAGCTTCAGACTAGCGGGGAACACCGGGGAGCTGTTTTTT.

J is TRBJ1-1 and V is TRBV10-3, with 7 bases that match TRBD1. Germline values: CDR1 ENHRY, CDR2 SYGVKD. Trimming cost V 6 bases and J 0 bases; bases outside gene matches: 4. This CDR3 has 14 residues. The CDR3 DNA follows: TGTGCCATCAGCATAGACAGGGTGAACACTGAAGCTTTCTTT. This translates into CAISIDRVNTEAFF.

This chain uses TRBV12-5 with TRBJ1-1, with D maybe TRBD1 (5 bases). The germline V gene encodes CDR1 LGHNT and CDR2 FRNRAP. Trimming took off 1 base at V and 2 bases at J, with 17 bases between the two ends. There are 17 residues in the CDR3. Here the CDR3 DNA reads TGTGCTAGTGGTTTGGCAGGGATACGCCCGGTTAACACTGAAGCTTTCTTT. This gives the protein CASGLAGIRPVNTEAFF.

This rearrangement joins TRBV9 to TRBJ2-1, with D tentatively TRBD1 (5 bases). The CDR3 has 14 amino acids. Germline CDR1 and CDR2: SGDLS and YYNGEE. V lost 0 bases and J lost 6, with 10 bases in between. As DNA, the CDR3 is TGTGCCAGCAGCGTAGTTAGGCAGGGCAATGAGCAGTTCTTC. It encodes CASSVVRQGNEQFF.

The rearrangement links TRBV11-3 to TRBJ1-1, with D tentatively TRBD1 (6 bases). Trimming removed 6 bases from V and 6 bases from J, with 11 bases in between. CDR1 SGHNT and CDR2 YENEEA come from the germline V gene. The CDR3 has 12 amino acids. CDR3 coding DNA: TGTGCCAGCAGTTCCAGGGGCTCTGAAGCTTTCTTT. Amino acids: CASSSRGSEAFF.

A single count supports this clone. The V call is TRBV28, the J call TRBJ2-3, with D maybe TRBD1 (5 bases). Trimming removed 0 bases from V and 6 bases from J, with 19 bases in between. The CDR3 length is 17 residues. Germline V CDR1 and CDR2: MDHEN, SYDVKM. CDR3 bases: TGTGCCAGCAGTTTATGGCCACAGGCCGAGATCGCGGATACGCAGTATTTT. Encoded protein: CASSLWPQAEIADTQYF.

The J gene is TRBJ1-6, the V gene TRBV5-5, with D perhaps matching TRBD1 (6 bases). CDR1 SGHKS and CDR2 YYEKEE come from the germline V gene (reference sequence). There are 16 residues in the CDR3. The germline V and J ends were trimmed by 7 bases and 7 bases, with 21 bases remaining between them. CDR3 region: CASLNHLQGWNSPLHF. CDR3 DNA: TGTGCCAGCCTAAACCACTTACAGGGCTGGAATTCACCCCTCCACTTT.

V usage is TRBV7-2 and J usage is TRBJ2-1, with D maybe TRBD2 (6 bases). CDR3 size: 17 residues. V lost 5 bases to trimming and J lost 1 base, with 18 bases between them. Germline V gene lookup returns CDR1 SGHTA and CDR2 FQGNSA. In DNA, the CDR3 is TGTGCCAGCAGCCCCTCCTCCGGGACTCATTCCTACAATGAGCAGTTCTTC. This codes for CASSPSSGTHSYNEQFF.

This chain joins TRBV12-3 or TRBV12-4 and TRBJ2-7, with D possibly being TRBD1 (5 bases). The CDR3 contains 12 residues. The germline V and J ends were trimmed by 2 bases and 5 bases, with 7 bases remaining between them. This chain's CDR3 is CASSLRGNEQYF. The DNA of the CDR3 is TGTGCCAGCAGTTTAAGGGGAAACGAGCAGTACTTC.

V is TRBV10-2 and J is TRBJ1-5; TRBD1 matches 9 bases. CDR3 length: 16 amino acids. Trimming took 5 bases from V and 2 from J; bases not matched to a gene: 7. Germline assignment: CDR1 WSHSY and CDR2 SAAADI. CDR3 sequence (DNA): TGCGCCAGCAGTCGTGGACAGGGGCTAGGCAATCAGCCCCAGCATTTT. Translated, it gives CASSRGQGLGNQPQHF.

The rearrangement links TRBV3-1 (or the pseudogene TRBV3-2) to TRBJ2-3, with D possibly matching TRBD1 (5 bases). V lost 1 base to trimming and J lost 1 base, with 21 bases between them. The CDR3 covers 19 residues. Germline V CDR1 and CDR2: LGHDT, YNNKEL (reference sequence). CDR3 amino acids: CASSQVGAWVPEGTDTQYF. CDR3 DNA sequence: TGTGCCAGCAGCCAAGTAGGGGCTTGGGTCCCCGAGGGCACAGATACGCAGTATTTT.

The V call is TRBV19, the J call TRBJ1-6; 8 nucleotides agree with TRBD1. The ends lost 5 bases at V and 9 bases at J; junction bases unmatched: 9. CDR1 is LNHDA and CDR2 is SQIVND in the germline V gene (reference sequence). The CDR3 totals 15 residues. CDR3 coding DNA: TGTGCCAGTAGTTCCGGACAGGGAGTTAGTTCACCCCTCCACTTT. Its protein product is CASSSGQGVSSPLHF.

The chain links TRBV19 to TRBJ1-6, with a possible D match to TRBD1 (5 bases). Trimming took off 9 bases at V and 7 bases at J, with 13 bases between the two ends. This CDR3 contains 13 residues. The V gene's germline CDR1 is LNHDA and CDR2 SQIVND (reference sequence). The CDR3 sequence: CASSGLRNSPLHF. The CDR3 region has the DNA TGTGCCAGCTCGGGACTGAGGAATTCACCCCTCCACTTT.

This clone showed up just once. The J gene is TRBJ2-7, the V gene TRBV11-2; D remains ambiguous. V gave up 5 bases and J gave up 2 bases, with 7 bases separating them. The CDR3 runs to 12 residues. Germline lookup yields CDR1 SGHAT and CDR2 FQNNGV. CDR3 in DNA: TGTGCCAGCAGCCCTGAGGCCTACGAGCAGTACTTC. This translates into CASSPEAYEQYF.

The V gene is TRBV4-1, the J gene TRBJ2-2; no definite D call. Per the germline V gene, CDR1 is MGHRA and CDR2 is YSYEKL. Trimming removed 1 base from V and 0 bases from J, with 9 bases in between. The CDR3 extends over 16 amino acids. The CDR3 DNA is TGCGCCAGCAGCCAAGGCCGGTTCGCGAACACCGGGGAGCTGTTTTTT. Translating it yields CASSQGRFANTGELFF.

This chain connects TRBV10-3 to TRBJ1-2; TRBD1 agrees at 7 bases. The V segment lost 0 bases and the J segment 4 bases; nucleotides outside the gene matches: 8. The germline gives CDR1 ENHRY, CDR2 SYGVKD. This CDR3 has 16 residues. The CDR3 is CAISESGYRDSYGYTF. The CDR3 nucleotides are TGTGCCATCAGTGAGTCGGGGTACCGGGACAGCTATGGCTACACCTTC.

The CDR3 DNA follows: TGTGCCAGCAGCACCGGGGGGGATGAAAAACTGTTTTTT. Its translation: CASSTGGDEKLFF. The chain uses TRBV5-4 and TRBJ1-4, with D possibly matching TRBD1 (5 bases). Germline assignment: CDR1 SGHNT and CDR2 YYREEE (reference sequence). V shed 4 bases and J shed 6 bases, with 10 bases lying between them. CDR3 size: 13 residues.